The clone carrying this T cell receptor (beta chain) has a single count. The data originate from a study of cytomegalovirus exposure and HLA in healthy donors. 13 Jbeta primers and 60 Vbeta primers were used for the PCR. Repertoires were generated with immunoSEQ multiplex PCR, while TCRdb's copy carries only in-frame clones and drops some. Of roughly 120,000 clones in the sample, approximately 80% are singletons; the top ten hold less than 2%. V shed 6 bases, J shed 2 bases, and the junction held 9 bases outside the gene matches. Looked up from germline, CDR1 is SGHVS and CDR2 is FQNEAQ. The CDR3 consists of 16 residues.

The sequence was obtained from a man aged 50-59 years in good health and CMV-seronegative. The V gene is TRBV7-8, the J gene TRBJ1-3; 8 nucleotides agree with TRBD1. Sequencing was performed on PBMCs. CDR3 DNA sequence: TGTGCCAGCAGGGACCGACAGGGGCGTCCTGGAAACACCATATATTTT. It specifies CASRDRQGRPGNTIYF.